The 23 T cell receptor beta chains reported below all come from one sample, sequenced in a study of cytotoxic CD8 clonotypes in ibrutinib-treated CLL. Produced via immunoSEQ multiplex PCR; TCRdb's table is partial and in-frame only. The table includes approximately 84,000 clones, about 86% detected once. This material consisted of PBMCs, taken before ibrutinib treatment. All receptors come from a human donor with chronic lymphocytic leukemia.

This clone was recorded only once. The V call is TRBV6-1, the J call TRBJ2-5; 9 nucleotides agree with TRBD2. CDR3 length: 14 residues. Per the germline V gene, CDR1 is MNHNS and CDR2 is SASEGT. The V gene end was trimmed by 8 bases and the J gene end by 5 bases; junction bases not matched to a gene: 9. This chain's CDR3 is CASRDRLAVETQYF. CDR3 DNA: TGTGCCAGCCGAGATCGACTAGCGGTTGAGACCCAGTACTTC.

This chain connects TRBV7-2 to TRBJ2-1, with TRBD2 matching over 7 bases. Germline lookup yields CDR1 SGHTA and CDR2 FQGNSA. V lost 1 base, J lost 7 bases, and 7 bases stayed unmatched. The CDR3 length is 15 residues. The chain's CDR3 is CASSLGLAVGNEQFF. CDR3 DNA: TGTGCCAGCAGCTTAGGACTAGCTGTTGGTAATGAGCAGTTCTTC.

Here the CDR3 DNA reads TGTGCCAGAAGCTCACCTTGGACTTATACCTACGAGCAGTACTTC. Translating gives CARSSPWTYTYEQYF. This chain links TRBV5-3 with TRBJ2-7, with D possibly matching TRBD2 (5 bases). TRBV5-3 is filed as an ORF, its function uncertain. The CDR3 loop spans 15 amino acids. V lost 3 bases and J lost 2, with 15 bases in between.

Regarding this clone: Other DNA sequences in this specimen translate into the identical CDR3. This chain joins TRBV4-3 and TRBJ2-7, with a possible D match to TRBD1 (6 bases). Germline CDR1 reads LGHNA; CDR2 reads YSLEER. The CDR3 has 15 residues. Trimming shortened V by 1 base and J by 2 bases, and 12 bases separated the two germline ends. The CDR3 nucleotides are TGCGCCAGCAGCCAAGGGACAGTAGGGGCCTACGAGCAGTACTTC. Translation gives CASSQGTVGAYEQYF.

The V and J genes are TRBV10-1 and TRBJ2-7; 9 positions match TRBD2. With V trimmed by 5 bases and J by 4 bases, 3 bases remained unmatched. Germline CDR1 is WNHNN and CDR2 is SYGVQD (reference sequence). This CDR3 contains 13 residues. CDR3 residues: CASSRTSGYEQYF. The CDR3 DNA reads TGCGCCAGCAGTCGAACTAGCGGGTACGAGCAGTACTTC.

The J gene is TRBJ2-7, the V gene TRBV29-1, with D maybe TRBD1 (5 bases). CDR3 size: 13 residues. CDR1 and CDR2 (germline): SQVTM, ANQGSEA. The V end lost 4 bases, the J end lost 2 bases, and 12 bases lay between the germline ends. The CDR3 DNA sequence: TGCAGCGTTGGGGTCAGGGATCCCTACGAGCAGTACTTC. Translated: CSVGVRDPYEQYF.

The chain is built from TRBV5-6 and TRBJ2-1; 9 bases fit TRBD1. J gave up 4 bases and V 4 bases, and 6 bases lay outside the gene matches. The germline V gene has CDR1 SGHDT and CDR2 YYEEEE. The CDR3 runs 15 residues. The CDR3 is CASSPRDRVYNEQFF. DNA of the CDR3: TGTGCCAGCAGCCCCCGGGACAGGGTTTACAATGAGCAGTTCTTC.

The rearrangement joins TRBV19 to TRBJ1-5; D might be TRBD1 (5 bases). There are 16 residues in the CDR3. Germline loops: CDR1 LNHDA, CDR2 SQIVND (reference sequence). The V gene lost 9 bases and the J gene lost 2 bases, with 20 bases spanning the gap. The CDR3 is CARQLEGTVRNQPQHF. In DNA form, the CDR3 reads TGTGCCAGGCAATTGGAAGGGACGGTACGCAATCAGCCCCAGCATTTT.

The chain recombines TRBV5-4 with TRBJ1-1; D is undetermined. V shed 4 bases and J shed 0 bases, with 10 bases lying between them. Looked up from germline, CDR1 is SGHNT and CDR2 is YYREEE (reference sequence). The CDR3 contains 14 residues. CDR3 bases: TGTGCCAGCAGCCCCCGACTGATGAACACTGAAGCTTTCTTT. Translation gives CASSPRLMNTEAFF.

The chain couples TRBV25-1 to TRBJ2-5, with no clear D. Germline-derived CDR1 and CDR2 are MGHDK and SYGVNS. The CDR3 consists of 16 residues. Trimming removed 0 bases at V and 0 bases at J, with 11 bases between. CDR3 region: CASSEYAGTDQETQYF. The CDR3 DNA sequence: TGTGCCAGCAGTGAATACGCAGGTACAGACCAAGAGACCCAGTACTTC.

The chain combines TRBV7-2 with TRBJ2-1, with 9 bases lining up with TRBD2. Trimming cost V 5 bases and J 6 bases; bases outside gene matches: 8. Germline lookup yields CDR1 SGHTA and CDR2 FQGNSA. The CDR3 is 15 amino acids. The CDR3, as DNA: TGTGCCAGCAGCCTAGGGGCGGGAGGGGGCAATGAGCAGTTCTTC. Translated: CASSLGAGGGNEQFF.

V is TRBV28 and J is TRBJ2-5, with D tentatively TRBD2 (6 bases). The V gene lost 4 bases and the J gene lost 5 bases, with 29 bases spanning the gap. Germline-derived CDR1 and CDR2 are MDHEN and SYDVKM. CDR3 length: 19 amino acids. The CDR3 nucleotides read TGTGCCAGCAGTTCCGGCGGGGCAGGCCACGGGACTTTTTGGGAGACCCAGTACTTC. This gives the protein CASSSGGAGHGTFWETQYF.

The gene calls are TRBV7-2 and TRBJ1-1, with unresolved D. The CDR3 sequence is 13 residues long. Trimming took off 4 bases at V and 8 bases at J, with 14 bases between the two ends. The germline V gene has CDR1 SGHTA and CDR2 FQGNSA. The CDR3 coding sequence is TGTGCCAGCAGCTCAACGAAGGACCTCGAAGCTTTCTTT. Translating gives CASSSTKDLEAFF.

This clone is a singleton in its sample. V gene TRBV6-1 combines with J gene TRBJ2-5; a weak D match, TRBD2 (6 bases). With 4 bases removed from V and 3 bases from J, the gap between germline ends came to 12 bases. The CDR3 is made up of 14 amino acids. The V gene's germline CDR1 is MNHNS and CDR2 SASEGT. In DNA, the CDR3 is TGTGCCAGCAGTGTGCTAGCGCCTGAAGAGACCCAGTACTTC. Translation gives CASSVLAPEETQYF.

This sequence joins TRBV10-3 and TRBJ2-1, with 7 nucleotides matching TRBD2. The trim removed 0 bases at V and 0 bases at J, leaving 14 bases unmatched. CDR1 and CDR2 (germline): ENHRY, SYGVKD. This CDR3 is 20 amino acids long. CDR3 in DNA: TGTGCCATCAGTGAGTCGTTGAGCCAGCGGGGAACTCTCTCCTACAATGAGCAGTTCTTC. Translated, it gives CAISESLSQRGTLSYNEQFF.

The chain couples TRBV7-8 to TRBJ2-3, with TRBD2 identical over 9 bases. Germline CDR1 is SGHVS and CDR2 is FQNEAQ. Germline trimming cut 5 bases from V and 4 bases from J; bases unmatched to any gene: 7. CDR3 size: 15 residues. The CDR3 sequence is CASSRGLASADTQYF. The CDR3 DNA sequence: TGTGCCAGCAGCCGAGGACTAGCGTCGGCAGATACGCAGTATTTT.

J is TRBJ2-1 and V is TRBV9; 8 bases align to TRBD2. Germline assignment: CDR1 SGDLS and CDR2 YYNGEE. This CDR3 has 15 residues. V shed 3 bases and J 7 bases; nucleotides not matched to a gene: 9. The CDR3: CASSAPGLDLNEQFF. The CDR3 region has the DNA TGTGCCAGCAGCGCCCCGGGACTAGATCTGAATGAGCAGTTCTTC.

This clone is a singleton in its sample. The rearrangement uses TRBV28 and TRBJ2-5; weak D call: TRBD1 (7 bases). The V gene lost 6 bases and the J gene lost 1 base, with 18 bases spanning the gap. The CDR3 covers 16 residues. Germline V gene data show CDR1 as MDHEN and CDR2 as SYDVKM. The CDR3 region is CASRLAGGRIQETQYF. In DNA form, the CDR3 reads TGTGCCAGCAGACTAGCAGGGGGGCGAATCCAAGAGACCCAGTACTTC. Using reference TRBV28 and TRBJ2-5 for the parts outside the CDR3, the full variable domain is DVKVTQSSRYLVKRTGEKVFLECVQDMDHENMFWYRQDPGLGLRLIYFSYDVKMKEKGDIPEGYSVSREKKERFSLILESASTNQTSMYLCASRLAGGRIQETQYFGPGTRLLVL.

V is TRBV11-2 and J is TRBJ2-5; D perhaps matches TRBD2 (5 bases). The CDR3 contains 12 residues. Per the germline V gene, CDR1 is SGHAT and CDR2 is FQNNGV. V was shortened by 5 bases and J by 5 bases, with 9 bases between the two germline ends. CDR3 bases: TGTGCCAGCAGCACCTCGGGGGAGACCCAGTACTTC. It codes for CASSTSGETQYF.

For this clone: The sample carries other DNA sequences with the same CDR3. The V and J genes are TRBV9 and TRBJ2-1; 9 bases fit TRBD2. This CDR3 has 17 residues. From germline, CDR1 is SGDLS and CDR2 YYNGEE. Trimming took 5 bases from V and 0 from J; bases not matched to a gene: 9. CDR3 sequence (DNA): TGTGCCAGCAGTGTGACTAGCGGAAGTAGCTCCTACAATGAGCAGTTCTTC. The encoded protein is CASSVTSGSSSYNEQFF.

V gene TRBV6-6 combines with J gene TRBJ2-7; TRBD2 agrees at 11 bases. This CDR3 spans 16 amino acids. V was clipped by 2 bases and J by 2 bases; unmatched bases: 5. CDR1 and CDR2 (germline): MNHNY, SVGAGI (reference sequence). The CDR3 DNA reads TGTGCCAGCAGTTACAACCTAGCGGGAGGTGCCTACGAGCAGTACTTC. This encodes CASSYNLAGGAYEQYF.

The chain employs TRBV11-2 and TRBJ2-1; D is perhaps TRBD2 (5 bases). Germline values: CDR1 SGHAT, CDR2 FQNNGV. The CDR3 sequence is 14 residues long. The V gene lost 0 bases and the J gene lost 7 bases, with 10 bases spanning the gap. The CDR3: CASSLEGSRNEQFF. CDR3 sequence (DNA): TGTGCCAGCAGCTTAGAGGGGAGTAGAAATGAGCAGTTCTTC.

The chain links TRBV29-1 to TRBJ2-3, with 8 bases identical to TRBD1. CDR3 length: 17 residues. Germline V gene lookup returns CDR1 SQVTM and CDR2 ANQGSEA. V lost 2 bases to trimming and J lost 1 base; unmatched junction nucleotides: 11. CDR3 nucleotide sequence: TGCAGCGTTGAAATAGACAGGGGAGCTAGAGGCACAGATACGCAGTATTTT. Translation: CSVEIDRGARGTDTQYF.